One and the same sample provided the 32 T cell receptor beta chains below, sequenced in a study of prognosis after radiotherapy for stage I lung cancer. Two-round multiplex PCR amplified TCR beta CDR3 from genomic DNA. TRBV and TRBJ genes each had their own specific primers in first-round PCR. Using its own MiXCR run on the multiplex PCR reads, TCRdb lists one record per CDR3 protein. The sample has about 21,000 distinct CDR3 sequences; 43% are singletons. This material consisted of PBMCs, taken before or after stereotactic body radiation therapy (not recorded which). These receptor sequences come from a donor aged 50 or older with non-small cell lung cancer.

This clonotype was seen repeatedly, ten times or more. The chain employs TRBV20-1 and TRBJ2-3; 10 positions agree with TRBD2. Germline V gene data show CDR1 as DFQATT and CDR2 as SNEGSKA (reference sequence). V shed 3 bases, J shed 4 bases, and the junction held 7 bases outside the gene matches. The CDR3 length is 15 residues. The CDR3 loop is CSARALAGAADTQYF. CDR3 coding DNA: TGCAGTGCTAGGGCTCTAGCGGGAGCGGCAGATACGCAGTATTTT.

The chain joins TRBV27 to TRBJ2-2, with 8 bases matching TRBD2. The CDR3 length is 17 residues. Germline CDR1 is MNHEY and CDR2 is SMNVEV (reference sequence). J lost 4 bases, V lost 6 bases, and 13 bases had no gene match. CDR3 nucleotides: TGTGCCAGCAGATCGCGACTAGCGTCTCTTCCCACCGGGGAGCTGTTTTTT. Translation: CASRSRLASLPTGELFF.

Concerning this clonotype: One junction end disagrees with the germline gene, perhaps due to a read error. The chain employs TRBV20-1 and TRBJ2-3; a possible D gene is TRBD2 (6 bases). CDR3 length equals 15 residues. Per germline, CDR1 DFQATT and CDR2 SNEGSKA (reference sequence). The CDR3 reads CSAAKTSWTTDMQYF. The CDR3 nucleotides read TGCAGTGCCGCCAAAACTAGCTGGACCACAGATATGCAGTATTTT.

In the case of this clonotype: At one boundary the junction diverges from the germline segment, which might be a read error. This chain links TRBV11-3 with TRBJ2-7; TRBD2 is a possible D gene (5 bases). There are 14 residues in the CDR3. From germline, CDR1 is SGHNT and CDR2 YENEEA. CDR3 sequence: CSSSLTGTFDEQYF. CDR3 coding DNA: TGTTCCAGCAGCTTAACGGGAACATTCGACGAGCAGTACTTC. The full variable domain, its missing parts supplied by reference TRBV11-3 and TRBJ2-7, is EAGVVQSPRYKIIEKKQPVAFWCNPISGHNTLYWYLQNLGQGPELLIRYENEEAVDDSQLPKDRFSAERLKGVDSTLKIQPAELGDSAVYLCSSSLTGTFDEQYFGPGTRLTVT.

This chain connects TRBV6-1 to TRBJ1-4, with TRBD1 identical over 7 bases. The CDR3 is 14 residues long. CDR1 is MNHNS, CDR2 SASEGT, per germline. V lost 7 bases, J lost 8 bases, and 10 bases stayed unmatched. Here the CDR3 DNA reads TGTGCCAGCAAAGGGACAGCCCTTTGGGAAAAACTGTTTTTT. It specifies CASKGTALWEKLFF.

Concerning this clonotype: A clone one base away is much larger, so this may be a read error. V is TRBV29-1 and J is TRBJ2-1; tentative D call: TRBD1 (6 bases). CDR1 is SQVTM and CDR2 is ANQGSEA in the germline V gene. CDR3 length: 12 residues. The CDR3 protein is CNGSQGNNEQFF. The CDR3 bases are TGCAACGGATCCCAGGGGAACAATGAGCAGTTCTTC.

This clonotype is medium-sized by share. Written as DNA, the CDR3 is TGTGCCAGCAGTCAAGGGGACTACGAGCAGTACTTC. This encodes CASSQGDYEQYF. The V and J genes are TRBV6-1 and TRBJ2-7; maybe TRBD1 (5 bases). Germline-derived CDR1 and CDR2 are MNHNS and SASEGT. The CDR3 is 12 residues long. Trimming shortened V by 5 bases and J by 3 bases, and 8 bases separated the two germline ends.

This clonotype was detected ten times or more. This rearrangement joins TRBV30 to TRBJ2-7; weak D call: TRBD2 (6 bases). The V and J ends lost 4 bases and 3 bases respectively, with 13 bases between them. CDR3 length equals 13 residues. From germline, CDR1 is GTSNPN and CDR2 SVGIG (reference sequence). CDR3 region: CAWTAGTNYEQYF. DNA for the CDR3: TGTGCCTGGACGGCGGGAACCAACTACGAGCAGTACTTC.

V usage is TRBV6-2 or TRBV6-3 and J usage is TRBJ2-7; 8 bases align to TRBD1. Trimming took 2 bases from V and 5 from J; bases not matched to a gene: 5. Germline lookup yields CDR1 MNHEY and CDR2 SVGEGT. This CDR3 has 14 amino acids. The CDR3 is CASSYADRGHEQYF. DNA for the CDR3: TGTGCCAGCAGTTACGCCGACAGGGGCCACGAGCAGTACTTC.

This clonotype rates as medium-sized. The chain uses TRBV12-3 or TRBV12-4 and TRBJ1-3; D ambiguous. The V gene lost 6 bases and the J gene lost 0 bases, with 3 bases spanning the gap. The CDR3 has 12 amino acids. The CDR3 region has the DNA TGTGCCAGCAGATTCTCTGGAAACACCATATATTTT. Translating it yields CASRFSGNTIYF.

V and J are TRBV5-6 and TRBJ2-4; TRBD1 aligns across 7 bases. The CDR3 extends over 14 amino acids. Trimming at V came to 7 bases and at J to 2 bases, leaving 6 bases not matched to a gene. Germline-derived CDR1 and CDR2 are SGHDT and YYEEEE. The CDR3 region is CASGQVLSKNIQYF. In DNA, the CDR3 is TGTGCCAGCGGACAGGTTCTATCCAAAAACATTCAGTACTTC.

This clonotype is categorized as medium-sized (0.01 to 0.1%). The rearrangement uses TRBV24-1 and TRBJ1-1; D possibly corresponds to TRBD1 (6 bases). V was shortened by 2 bases and J by 9 bases, with 12 bases between the two germline ends. This CDR3 spans 13 amino acids. CDR1 KGHDR and CDR2 SFDVKD come from the germline V gene. The CDR3, as DNA: TGTGCCACCAGTGATTCACAGGGTATGAAAGCTTTCTTT. This gives the protein CATSDSQGMKAFF.

This clonotype was counted many times. The chain joins TRBV15 to TRBJ2-2; D might be TRBD1 (5 bases). V was clipped by 0 bases and J by 5 bases, with 16 bases between them. Germline CDR1 is LNHNV and CDR2 is YYDKDF (reference sequence). This CDR3 region has 17 residues. DNA for the CDR3: TGTGCCACCAGCAGAGATCTGGGGCCAATGGTAACCGGGGAGCTGTTTTTT. As protein: CATSRDLGPMVTGELFF.

This clonotype showed up many times. V and J are TRBV7-3 and TRBJ2-2; a possible D gene is TRBD1 (5 bases). The V and J ends lost 5 bases and 6 bases respectively, with 10 bases between them. This CDR3 is built from 13 residues. Germline CDR1 is SGHTA and CDR2 is FQGTGA. The CDR3 coding sequence is TGTGCCAGCAGCGCCGCAGGGCCCGGGGAGCTGTTTTTT. It encodes CASSAAGPGELFF.

The gene calls are TRBV10-3 and TRBJ2-1; 11 bases fit TRBD1. The CDR3 length is 16 residues. V was pared by 6 bases and J by 14 bases, with 18 bases of the junction left unmatched. The V gene's germline CDR1 is ENHRY and CDR2 SYGVKD. The CDR3 sequence: CAISTGQGATASSEFF. In nucleotides, the CDR3 is TGTGCCATCAGCACCGGACAGGGGGCGACGGCCTCGTCAGAGTTCTTC.

The rearrangement links TRBV14 to TRBJ2-6, with D maybe TRBD2 (5 bases). Germline lookup yields CDR1 SGHDN and CDR2 FVKESK. CDR3 length equals 15 residues. The V end was cut by 1 base, the J end by 4 bases, with 8 bases between. The CDR3 bases are TGTGCCAGCAGCCAAGTGGTAGCGGGGGCCAACGTCCTGACTTTC. Its translation is CASSQVVAGANVLTF.

In nucleotides, the CDR3 is TGTGCCAGCAGCCCCAGCGGGAGTTTTGCAGATACGCAGTATTTT. It specifies CASSPSGSFADTQYF. The chain is built from TRBV14 and TRBJ2-3; 8 positions match TRBD2. Looked up from germline, CDR1 is SGHDN and CDR2 is FVKESK. This CDR3 is 15 amino acids long. The V gene end was trimmed by 4 bases and the J gene end by 4 bases; junction bases not matched to a gene: 7.

Concerning this clonotype: A far larger clone is one nucleotide away, so this likely arose from a read error. The chain carries TRBV6-2 or TRBV6-3 and TRBJ2-7, with D perhaps matching TRBD2 (5 bases). The CDR3 has 15 residues. The V gene lost 7 bases and the J gene lost 4 bases, with 20 bases spanning the gap. Per germline, CDR1 MNHEY and CDR2 SVGEGT. The CDR3 DNA reads as TGTGCCAGCATCTCCTTCCCTCGGGGTCGGTACGAGCAGTACTTC. Protein product: CASISFPRGRYEQYF.

In this sample, this clonotype turned up many times. CDR3 sequence: CASSRSGSGEQETQYF. The CDR3 DNA follows: TGTGCCAGCAGCCGTAGCGGGAGTGGGGAACAAGAGACCCAGTACTTC. V usage is TRBV6-2 or TRBV6-3 and J usage is TRBJ2-5, with TRBD2 identical over 9 bases. The CDR3 runs 16 residues. Trimming took 6 bases from V and 2 from J; bases not matched to a gene: 10. Germline V gene lookup returns CDR1 MNHEY and CDR2 SVGEGT.

This clonotype was picked up a small number of times. The V and J genes are TRBV24-1 and TRBJ2-2, with D possibly TRBD1 on 10 matching bases. V gave up 3 bases and J gave up 1 base, with 29 bases separating them. Germline V gene data show CDR1 as KGHDR and CDR2 as SFDVKD. CDR3 length: 22 amino acids. The CDR3 region has the DNA TGTGCCACCAGTGATATTGACAGGGGGCTTGGTAGCGGGAGTAAGAACACCGGGGAGCTGTTTTTT. Protein product: CATSDIDRGLGSGSKNTGELFF.

Ten or more counts support this clonotype. The CDR3 loop reads CASSRQIADTQYF. The CDR3 DNA sequence: TGTGCCAGTAGTAGGCAGATTGCAGATACGCAGTATTTT. This chain joins TRBV19 and TRBJ2-3; no definite D call. The V end lost 4 bases, the J end lost 4 bases, and 9 bases lay between the germline ends. Germline V gene lookup returns CDR1 LNHDA and CDR2 SQIVND (reference sequence). The CDR3 loop spans 13 amino acids.

Worth noting for this clonotype: A much more abundant neighbour one base away suggests this may be a read error. The chain combines TRBV6-9 with TRBJ1-1; TRBD1 is a possible D gene (5 bases). CDR3 length equals 16 residues. Germline V gives CDR1 MNHGY, CDR2 SVAAGI. The CDR3 region has the DNA TGTGTCAGCAGTTACTCTTCTAACTGGGGGTTCGGTGAAGCTTTCTTT. It is translated as CVSSYSSNWGFGEAFF.

Concerning this clonotype itself: Since a much larger clone is just one base distant, this may be a read error. The rearrangement uses TRBV3-1 and TRBJ2-5, with TRBD2 matching over 10 bases. The CDR3 covers 15 residues. Per the germline V gene, CDR1 is LGHDT and CDR2 is YNNKEL (reference sequence). V shed 7 bases, J shed 2 bases, and the junction held 7 bases outside the gene matches. The CDR3 bases are TGTGCCAGCATCCCTAGCGGGGGTTTTCAAGAGACCCAGTACTTC. Its translation: CASIPSGGFQETQYF.

Ten or more counts support this clonotype. The rearrangement joins TRBV11-3 to TRBJ2-1; 7 bases map to TRBD1. With 1 base clipped from V and 1 base from J, the junction kept 4 bases outside the gene matches. This CDR3 contains 16 residues. In germline, CDR1 is SGHNT, CDR2 YENEEA. The CDR3 DNA sequence: TGTGCCAGCAGCTTAGTCCAGGGGGTATCCTACAATGAGCAGTTCTTC. It yields the protein CASSLVQGVSYNEQFF.

The V call is TRBV5-1, the J call TRBJ2-7; TRBD2 agrees at 13 bases. The ends lost 6 bases at V and 1 base at J; junction bases unmatched: 10. Germline V gene data show CDR1 as SGHRS and CDR2 as YFSETQ. CDR3 length: 17 amino acids. The CDR3 is CASIEGLAGARSYEQYF. The CDR3, as DNA: TGCGCCAGCATCGAAGGACTAGCGGGGGCTCGGTCCTACGAGCAGTACTTC.

Concerning this clonotype: This may come from a read error, since a much larger clone is one base off. This chain connects TRBV6-2 or TRBV6-3 to TRBJ1-1; possibly TRBD1 for D (6 bases). The CDR3 has 15 residues. The germline gives CDR1 MNHEY, CDR2 SVGEGT. The CDR3 spells CASSPGIGLGAEDFF. CDR3 bases: TGTGCCAGCTCTCCAGGGATTGGGTTGGGGGCTGAAGATTTCTTT.

This clonotype was recorded at least ten times. This sequence joins TRBV6-1 and TRBJ1-5; no clear D gene. Looked up from germline, CDR1 is MNHNS and CDR2 is SASEGT. The CDR3 is made up of 12 amino acids. V was trimmed by 5 bases and J by 5 bases, leaving 7 bases between them. CDR3 DNA: TGTGCCAGCAGTCTAGCCGATCAGCCCCAGCATTTT. Translated, it gives CASSLADQPQHF.

The rearrangement links TRBV7-8 to TRBJ2-7, with 11 bases fitting TRBD2. The CDR3 is made up of 14 amino acids. Trimming took 4 bases from V and 5 from J; bases not matched to a gene: 4. CDR1 is SGHVS, CDR2 FQNEAQ, per germline. CDR3 coding DNA: TGTGCCAGCAGCTCGCTAGCGGGAGGCCACGAGCAGTACTTC. This codes for CASSSLAGGHEQYF. The entire variable domain, with the rest obtained from reference TRBV7-8 and TRBJ2-7, is as follows: GAGVSQSPRYKVAKRGQDVALRCDPISGHVSLFWYQQALGQGPEFLTYFQNEAQLDKSGLPSDRFFAERPEGSVSTLKIQRTQQEDSAVYLCASSSLAGGHEQYFGPGTRLTVT.

A note on this clonotype: It differs at one base from a far larger clone, so likely a read error. The V call is TRBV6-8, the J call TRBJ2-7; 15 nucleotides match TRBD2. The germline V gene has CDR1 MNHGY and CDR2 SAAAGT. This CDR3 has 17 amino acids. Here the CDR3 reads CAGRPLRTSGGGYEQYF. DNA of the CDR3: TGTGCCGGCAGACCCCTTCGGACTAGCGGGGGGGGCTACGAGCAGTACTTC.

This clonotype was seen many times. The chain couples TRBV7-6 to TRBJ2-5; TRBD1 aligns across 8 bases. This CDR3 has 18 amino acids. Per germline, CDR1 SGHVS and CDR2 FNYEAQ. The V gene end was trimmed by 0 bases and the J gene end by 2 bases; junction bases not matched to a gene: 11. The CDR3 DNA is TGTGCCAGCAGCTTAGCCGGGACAGGACGCAAAGGGCAAGAGACCCAGTACTTC. Protein sequence: CASSLAGTGRKGQETQYF.

This chain links TRBV27 with TRBJ2-6; D might be TRBD2 (5 bases). Per the germline V gene, CDR1 is MNHEY and CDR2 is SMNVEV (reference sequence). V was clipped by 4 bases and J by 0 bases, with 13 bases between them. The CDR3 is made up of 17 amino acids. DNA of the CDR3: TGTGCCAGCAGTTCGGACTGGGTAAACTCTGGGGCCAACGTCCTGACTTTC. As protein: CASSSDWVNSGANVLTF.

By sample fraction, this clonotype is medium-sized. The chain couples TRBV28 to TRBJ2-7; D possibly uses TRBD1 or TRBD2 (5 bases each). Germline V gives CDR1 MDHEN, CDR2 SYDVKM. V was clipped by 6 bases and J by 1 base, with 16 bases between them. There are 15 residues in the CDR3. The CDR3 DNA is TGTGCCAGCAGACCGTCAGAGGGGTGGTCCTACGAGCAGTACTTC. Translated: CASRPSEGWSYEQYF. The full variable domain, in which reference TRBV28 and TRBJ2-7 provide the parts outside the CDR3, is DVKVTQSSRYLVKRTGEKVFLECVQDMDHENMFWYRQDPGLGLRLIYFSYDVKMKEKGDIPEGYSVSREKKERFSLILESASTNQTSMYLCASRPSEGWSYEQYFGPGTRLTVT.